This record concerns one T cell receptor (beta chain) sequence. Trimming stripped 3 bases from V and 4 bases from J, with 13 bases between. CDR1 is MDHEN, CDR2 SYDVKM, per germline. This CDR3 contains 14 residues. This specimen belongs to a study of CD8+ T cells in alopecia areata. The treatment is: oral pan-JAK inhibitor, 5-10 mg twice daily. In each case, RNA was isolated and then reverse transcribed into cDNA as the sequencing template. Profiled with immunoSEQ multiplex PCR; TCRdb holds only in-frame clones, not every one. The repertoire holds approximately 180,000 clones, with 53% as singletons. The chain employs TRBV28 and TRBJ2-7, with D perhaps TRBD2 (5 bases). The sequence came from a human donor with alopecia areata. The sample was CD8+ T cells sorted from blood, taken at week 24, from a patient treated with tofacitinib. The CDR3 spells CASSFSGPGYEQYF. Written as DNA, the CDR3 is TGTGCCAGCAGTTTTTCAGGTCCGGGGTACGAGCAGTACTTC.